This record covers a single TCR beta chain. Its antigen is currently unknown. The data stem from a study of cytomegalovirus exposure and HLA in healthy donors. The study, taken as a whole, reports: Investigators reported 150 to 200 TCR beta chains as tied to cytomegalovirus.

Assay used: immunoSEQ multiplex PCR; TCRdb lists only in-frame clones, some missing. The sample yields roughly 70,000 clones, approximately 97% seen once. The CDR3 loop spans 12 amino acids. With 6 bases removed from V and 4 bases from J, the gap between germline ends came to 9 bases. Germline V lookup: CDR1 SGHAT, CDR2 FQNNGV. The source material was PBMCs. This receptor was taken from a man younger than 35 in good health and CMV-seronegative. The V gene is TRBV11-2, the J gene TRBJ2-5; D is ambiguous. The CDR3 DNA reads TGTGCCAGCAGGAATCCCGGAGAGACCCAGTACTTC. Translation gives CASRNPGETQYF. The entire variable domain, with the rest obtained from reference TRBV11-2 and TRBJ2-5, is as follows: EAGVAQSPRYKIIEKRQSVAFWCNPISGHATLYWYQQILGQGPKLLIQFQNNGVVDDSQLPKDRFSAERLKGVDSTLKIQPAKLEDSAVYLCASRNPGETQYFGPGTRLLVL.